These 27 T cell receptor beta chains share one sample of origin, sequenced in a study of T cell changes during pregnancy in multiple sclerosis. Clones were read by immunoSEQ multiplex PCR, and TCRdb kept only the in-frame ones, dropping some. The sample carries around 50,000 clones, approximately 95% recorded once. This material consisted of CD8+ T cells from peripheral blood mononuclear cells, taken in the first trimester of pregnancy. The origin of the receptors is a female donor with multiple sclerosis, enrolled in a pregnancy study.

This chain joins TRBV29-1 and TRBJ2-7; D gene uncertain. CDR3 length equals 15 residues. Germline V gene sequence: CDR1 SQVTM, CDR2 ANQGSEA. Trimming removed 1 base from V and 0 bases from J, with 13 bases in between. For the CDR3, the DNA is TGCAGCGTTGAAGGGGTAGCCCCGAACTCCTACGAGCAGTACTTC. Translating gives CSVEGVAPNSYEQYF.

The chain has TRBV5-1 and TRBJ2-1; 7 bases fit TRBD2. The CDR3 sequence is 16 residues long. Germline CDR1 SGHRS, CDR2 YFSETQ. The V gene end was trimmed by 2 bases and the J gene end by 5 bases; junction bases not matched to a gene: 10. CDR3 region: CASSLSGWGGDNEQFF. CDR3 DNA sequence: TGCGCCAGCAGCTTAAGCGGTTGGGGGGGGGACAATGAGCAGTTCTTC.

This chain joins TRBV19 and TRBJ2-3; 11 bases are a match to TRBD1. The CDR3 runs to 14 residues. The germline CDR1 and CDR2 sequences are LNHDA and SQIVND (reference sequence). V was clipped by 5 bases and J by 5 bases; unmatched bases: 3. This CDR3 is CASSGQGALDTQYF. The CDR3, as DNA: TGTGCCAGTAGTGGACAGGGGGCTTTAGATACGCAGTATTTT.

The genes are TRBV30 and TRBJ1-1, with D uncertain. Germline V gives CDR1 GTSNPN, CDR2 SVGIG (reference sequence). CDR3 length equals 13 residues. V was shortened by 0 bases and J by 0 bases, with 5 bases between the two germline ends. CDR3 sequence: CAWSVALNTEAFF. The CDR3 DNA reads as TGTGCCTGGAGTGTGGCATTGAACACTGAAGCTTTCTTT. Using reference TRBV30 and TRBJ1-1 for the parts outside the CDR3, the full variable domain is SQTIHQWPATLVQPVGSPLSLECTVEGTSNPNLYWYRQAAGRGLQLLFYSVGIGQISSEVPQNLSASRPQDRQFILSSKKLLLSDSGFYLCAWSVALNTEAFFGQGTRLTVV.

J is TRBJ1-1 and V is TRBV19, with D unresolved. From germline, CDR1 is LNHDA and CDR2 SQIVND (reference sequence). There are 14 residues in the CDR3. Trimming removed 1 base at V and 0 bases at J, with 6 bases between. The CDR3 here is CASSIGVMNTEAFF. The CDR3 region has the DNA TGTGCCAGTAGTATAGGTGTAATGAACACTGAAGCTTTCTTT.

The rearrangement links TRBV4-1 to TRBJ2-3, with TRBD2 matching over 8 bases. This CDR3 contains 18 residues. The germline CDR1 and CDR2 sequences are MGHRA and YSYEKL. Unmatched junction bases numbered 10, after V lost 0 bases and J lost 2 bases. CDR3: CASSQDGRPGGFTDTQYF. CDR3 sequence (DNA): TGCGCCAGCAGCCAAGATGGCAGGCCGGGGGGGTTCACAGATACGCAGTATTTT.

The V and J genes are TRBV28 and TRBJ1-1; D gene unclear. CDR1 is MDHEN, CDR2 SYDVKM, per germline. The CDR3 covers 14 residues. With 4 bases removed from V and 1 base from J, the gap between germline ends came to 10 bases. The CDR3 DNA follows: TGTGCCAGCAGTTCCACCCGCAGGAACACTGAAGCTTTCTTT. Translation: CASSSTRRNTEAFF.

CDR3 sequence: CASRQAGATEAFF. CDR3 sequence (DNA): TGTGCCTCCCGACAGGCCGGGGCGACTGAAGCTTTCTTT. The chain combines TRBV10-3 with TRBJ1-1; D possibly corresponds to TRBD1 (6 bases). The germline V and J ends were trimmed by 11 bases and 5 bases, with 18 bases remaining between them. This CDR3 region has 13 residues. CDR1 is ENHRY, CDR2 SYGVKD, per germline.

CDR3 DNA: TGTGCCAGCAGTTTGCCCAGGGAAGAGACCCAGTACTTC. Translation: CASSLPREETQYF. The V gene is TRBV27, the J gene TRBJ2-5; D might be TRBD1 (5 bases). CDR1 and CDR2 from the germline V gene are MNHEY and SMNVEV (reference sequence). The CDR3 runs to 13 residues. V lost 3 bases to trimming and J lost 3 bases, with 8 bases between them.

The sample holds one count of this clone. This rearrangement joins TRBV30 to TRBJ2-5; tentatively, D is TRBD1 (6 bases). The CDR3 has 16 residues. In germline, CDR1 is GTSNPN, CDR2 SVGIG (reference sequence). The V end was cut by 3 bases, the J end by 5 bases, with 22 bases between. The CDR3 protein is CAWSTSGRGRGETQYF. The CDR3 bases are TGTGCCTGGAGCACCTCCGGCAGGGGAAGGGGGGAGACCCAGTACTTC.

Concerning this clone itself: A read error may produce the germline difference seen at one junction end. V and J are TRBV27 and TRBJ2-3; D is unclear. Germline CDR1 reads MNHEY; CDR2 reads SMNVEV (reference sequence). CDR3 size: 13 residues. The CDR3 sequence: CASSLSVGALIIF. Here the CDR3 DNA reads TGTGCCAGCAGTCTTTCTGTTGGAGCCCTCATAATTTTT.

The DNA of the CDR3 is TGTGCCAGCAGTGAAGCACAAACAAGACAGGGAGGCTACGAGCAGTACTTC. Protein: CASSEAQTRQGGYEQYF. The chain carries TRBV2 and TRBJ2-7; tentatively, D is TRBD1 (7 bases). In germline, CDR1 is SNHLY, CDR2 FYNNEI. The V gene lost 0 bases and the J gene lost 3 bases, with 18 bases spanning the gap. The length of the CDR3 is 17 residues.

The chain uses TRBV27 and TRBJ2-7, with D perhaps matching TRBD2 (5 bases). From germline, CDR1 is MNHEY and CDR2 SMNVEV (reference sequence). V was trimmed by 0 bases and J by 3 bases, leaving 6 bases between them. CDR3 length: 13 residues. CDR3 region: CASSLSEGYEQYF. The CDR3, as DNA: TGTGCCAGCAGTTTATCAGAGGGCTACGAGCAGTACTTC.

This chain links TRBV9 with TRBJ2-1, with D maybe TRBD1 (6 bases). The CDR3 extends over 14 amino acids. Germline CDR1 SGDLS, CDR2 YYNGEE. The V end lost 2 bases, the J end lost 4 bases, and 10 bases lay between the germline ends. The CDR3 nucleotides are TGTGCCAGCAGCGTCTGGGACACTTACAATGAGCAGTTCTTC. This codes for CASSVWDTYNEQFF.

The chain combines TRBV6-1 with TRBJ2-7, with 8 bases matching TRBD1. Germline CDR1 is MNHNS and CDR2 is SASEGT. This CDR3 contains 15 residues. Trimming removed 1 base from V and 2 bases from J; junction bases left unmatched: 4. The CDR3: CASSEGQGAAYEQYF. The CDR3 nucleotides read TGTGCCAGCAGTGAAGGGCAGGGGGCCGCCTACGAGCAGTACTTC.

This chain uses TRBV30 with TRBJ2-1, with TRBD1 matching over 7 bases. V shed 5 bases, J shed 5 bases, and the junction held 6 bases outside the gene matches. Germline CDR1 is GTSNPN and CDR2 is SVGIG (reference sequence). The CDR3 totals 13 residues. The CDR3 loop is CAWGTGVDNEQFF. CDR3 in DNA: TGTGCCTGGGGCACAGGGGTTGACAATGAGCAGTTCTTC.

V is TRBV4-1 and J is TRBJ2-7, with TRBD2 matching 9 bases. The CDR3 is made up of 17 amino acids. The trim removed 0 bases at V and 6 bases at J, leaving 12 bases unmatched. The V gene's germline CDR1 is MGHRA and CDR2 YSYEKL. The CDR3 spells CASSQDEASGTLVEQYF. The CDR3 nucleotides read TGCGCCAGCAGCCAAGATGAGGCTAGCGGGACCCTGGTCGAGCAGTACTTC.

The chain links TRBV7-9 to TRBJ2-7; 10 bases fit TRBD2. This CDR3 spans 16 amino acids. V shed 3 bases, J shed 7 bases, and the junction held 12 bases outside the gene matches. Germline V gene sequence: CDR1 SEHNR, CDR2 FQNEAQ (reference sequence). CDR3 in DNA: TGTGCCAGCAGCTTCGTAGGCCTAGCGGGAGCGGAAGAGCAGTACTTC. Translating it yields CASSFVGLAGAEEQYF.

The genes are TRBV19 and TRBJ2-5; D gene unclear. CDR3 length: 13 amino acids. Germline V gene sequence: CDR1 LNHDA, CDR2 SQIVND (reference sequence). V was trimmed by 2 bases and J by 4 bases, leaving 8 bases between them. CDR3 sequence: CASSISTGETQYF. Written as DNA, the CDR3 is TGTGCCAGTAGTATATCCACCGGAGAGACCCAGTACTTC.

The J gene is TRBJ2-3, the V gene TRBV10-3; 8 nucleotides agree with TRBD2. Germline assignment: CDR1 ENHRY and CDR2 SYGVKD. The CDR3 is 14 residues long. V shed 2 bases, J shed 8 bases, and the junction held 6 bases outside the gene matches. CDR3 region: CAISEVGLAGTQYF. The CDR3 DNA follows: TGTGCCATCAGTGAGGTTGGACTAGCCGGTACGCAGTATTTT.

The J gene is TRBJ1-1, the V gene TRBV27, with a weak D call TRBD1 (5 bases). The CDR3 extends over 14 amino acids. Trimming removed 0 bases at V and 8 bases at J, with 13 bases between. The germline gives CDR1 MNHEY, CDR2 SMNVEV (reference sequence). Here the CDR3 DNA reads TGTGCCAGCAGTTTATCCCCAACAGGCGAAGAAGCTTTCTTT. It codes for CASSLSPTGEEAFF.

The V and J genes are TRBV6-1 and TRBJ2-7; the D gene is possibly TRBD1 (5 bases). The CDR3 spans 14 residues. Germline loops: CDR1 MNHNS, CDR2 SASEGT. V dropped 3 bases and J dropped 0 bases, with 9 bases sitting between them. This CDR3 is CASSDVGPSYEQYF. Here the CDR3 DNA reads TGTGCCAGCAGTGACGTGGGGCCCTCCTACGAGCAGTACTTC.

J is TRBJ1-5 and V is TRBV19, with 7 bases lining up with TRBD1. This CDR3 has 16 amino acids. After removal of 8 bases from V and 3 bases from J, the junction contained 13 bases not matched to a gene. Germline values: CDR1 LNHDA, CDR2 SQIVND (reference sequence). The CDR3 DNA follows: TGTGCCAGTGAGGCTGGGACAGAAGTTCCCAATCAGCCCCAGCATTTT. It yields the protein CASEAGTEVPNQPQHF.

The gene calls are TRBV16 and TRBJ2-7; D might be TRBD2 (5 bases). Germline CDR1 KGHSY, CDR2 FQNENV. The CDR3 is made up of 12 amino acids. The V end lost 2 bases, the J end lost 6 bases, and 8 bases lay between the germline ends. CDR3 bases: TGTGCCAGCAGCCAAGGAGGAGGCGAGCAGTACTTC. The encoded protein is CASSQGGGEQYF.

The chain links TRBV5-4 to TRBJ2-7; possible D gene TRBD2, 6 bases. Deletions cut 4 bases from V and 1 base from J, with 15 bases between. This CDR3 has 15 residues. Looked up from germline, CDR1 is SGHNT and CDR2 is YYREEE (reference sequence). The CDR3 DNA sequence: TGTGCCAGCAGCCCCGAGACTGGGAGGTCCTACGAGCAGTACTTC. It is translated as CASSPETGRSYEQYF.

The rearrangement links TRBV7-9 to TRBJ2-2; weak D call: TRBD1 (5 bases). Germline V CDR1 and CDR2: SEHNR, FQNEAQ (reference sequence). This CDR3 comprises 16 residues. The ends were cut back, 5 bases at V and 1 base at J, with 14 bases in the middle. The CDR3: CASSLSLRVNTGELFF. The CDR3, as DNA: TGTGCCAGCAGCCTATCCCTCAGGGTGAACACCGGGGAGCTGTTTTTT.

The chain couples TRBV4-1 to TRBJ2-7; no clear D gene. This CDR3 contains 12 residues. The germline V gene has CDR1 MGHRA and CDR2 YSYEKL. Trimming took 5 bases from V and 4 from J, leaving 9 bases between them. The CDR3 spells CASSGKRYEQYF. The CDR3 nucleotides are TGCGCCAGCAGCGGCAAGAGGTACGAGCAGTACTTC.